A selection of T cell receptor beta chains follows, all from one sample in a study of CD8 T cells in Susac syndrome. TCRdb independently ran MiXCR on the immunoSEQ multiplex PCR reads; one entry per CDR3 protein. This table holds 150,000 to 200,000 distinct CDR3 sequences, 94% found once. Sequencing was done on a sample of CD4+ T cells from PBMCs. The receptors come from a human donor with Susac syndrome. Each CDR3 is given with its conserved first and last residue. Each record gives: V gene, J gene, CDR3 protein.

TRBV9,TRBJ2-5,CASSAHIEETQYF
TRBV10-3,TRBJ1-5,CAIKGGDSNQPQHF
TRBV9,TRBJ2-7,CASSVGGPDYEQYF
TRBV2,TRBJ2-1,CASSSPEGYYYNEQFF
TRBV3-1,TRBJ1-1,CASSQEGRQNTEAFF
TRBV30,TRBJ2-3,CAWKSRRDISTDTQYF
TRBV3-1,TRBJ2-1,CASTPSGTGGMNEQFF
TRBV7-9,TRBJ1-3,CASSEQGAGNTIYF
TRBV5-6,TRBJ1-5,CASSSRGGTGWNQPQHF
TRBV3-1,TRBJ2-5,CASSIGPQETQYF
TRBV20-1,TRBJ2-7,CSAVGTGAYEQYF
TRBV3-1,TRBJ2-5,CASSQEIAGGLQETQYF
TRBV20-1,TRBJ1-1,CSAILVTGADEAFF
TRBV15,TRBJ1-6,CATSRGTGESPLHF
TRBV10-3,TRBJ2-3,CAIRSRTEHTDTQYF
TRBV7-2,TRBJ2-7,CASSPRTYEQYF
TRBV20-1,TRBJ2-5,CSANPGVGETQYF
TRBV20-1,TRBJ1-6,CSAPPGGEGNSPLHF
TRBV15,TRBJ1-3,CATSSGQVGNTIYF
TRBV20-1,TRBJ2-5,CSAREDRATQYF
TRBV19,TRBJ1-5,CASSQPGDQPQHF
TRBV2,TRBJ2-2,CASRDRNTGELFF
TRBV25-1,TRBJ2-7,CASTFSYEQYF
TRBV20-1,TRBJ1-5,CSARGDRSNQPQHF
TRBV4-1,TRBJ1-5,CASSQGTTGDRRGSNQPQHF
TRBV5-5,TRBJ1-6,CASSLGLWDSPLHF
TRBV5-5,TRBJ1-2,CASSLGARGYTF
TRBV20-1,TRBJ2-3,CSARDSDSGAADTQYF
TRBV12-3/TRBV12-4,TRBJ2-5,CASSSPGGWYQETQYF
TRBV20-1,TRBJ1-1,CSARDSANTEAFF
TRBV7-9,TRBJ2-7,CASSPGTGGLYEQYF
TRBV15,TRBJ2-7,CATSQLVGQPGDYEQYF
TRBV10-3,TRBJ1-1,CAIRPGAMNTEAFF
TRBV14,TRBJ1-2,CASSQGGGRRYGYTF
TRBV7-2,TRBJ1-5,CASSLEGVGGARQPQHF
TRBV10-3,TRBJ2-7,CAITERLAAPIYEQYF
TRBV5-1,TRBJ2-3,CASSLEGGFPPDTQYF
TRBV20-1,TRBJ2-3,CSARGSGRRDTQYF
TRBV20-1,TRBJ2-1,CSARDTGTSGGASEQFF
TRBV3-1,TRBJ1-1,CASSQKGQGALSEAFF
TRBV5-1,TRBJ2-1,CASAFMTGANEQFF
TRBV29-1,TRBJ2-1,CSVESSGADNEQFF
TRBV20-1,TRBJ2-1,CSAKGTSSSYNEQFF
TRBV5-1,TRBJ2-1,CASSSDPPKLAPYNEQFF
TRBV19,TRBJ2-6,CASSRLEAGSLSGANVLTF
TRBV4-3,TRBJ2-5,CASSHRMGRDSPTAQETQYF
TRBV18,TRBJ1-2,CASSPQTDYGYTF
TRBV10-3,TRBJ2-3,CAISSGGRGDTQYF
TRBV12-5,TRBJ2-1,CASGLEGASYNEQFF
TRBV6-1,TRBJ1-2,CASSEWTGPVYGYTF
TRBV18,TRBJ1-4,CASRRGRGEKLFF
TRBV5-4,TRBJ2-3,CASSADRGTDTQYF
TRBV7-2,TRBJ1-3,CASSLNGGDGTIYF